One sample yielded the 26 T cell receptor beta chains listed below, sequenced in a study of T cell clonotyping in hematopoietic cell transplantation. TCRdb's table, derived via immunoSEQ multiplex PCR, lists solely in-frame clones and lacks some. The repertoire holds 1,500 to 2,000 clones, with 78% as singletons. The sample consisted of PBMCs, taken 30 days after allogeneic stem cell transplant. These receptors originate from a male patient over 55 who had an allogeneic stem cell transplant, so the T cells may come from the graft donor. Some clones in this sample may be carry-over from other donors' samples.

The chain couples TRBV13 to TRBJ1-5; D is unclear. Trimming shortened V by 0 bases and J by 0 bases, and 3 bases separated the two germline ends. This CDR3 has 14 residues. Germline-derived CDR1 and CDR2 are PRHDT and FYEKMQ (reference sequence). CDR3 amino acids: CASSLGVSNQPQHF. CDR3 bases: TGTGCCAGCAGCTTAGGGGTTAGCAATCAGCCCCAGCATTTT.

V is TRBV30 and J is TRBJ1-2; D ambiguous. The CDR3 spans 12 residues. The V gene's germline CDR1 is GTSNPN and CDR2 SVGIG (reference sequence). V was pared by 2 bases and J by 5 bases, with 9 bases between. CDR3 sequence reads: CAWSSGNYGYTF. CDR3 sequence (DNA): TGTGCCTGGAGTTCGGGGAATTATGGCTACACCTTC. Drawing the rest from reference TRBV30 and TRBJ1-2, the complete variable domain is SQTIHQWPATLVQPVGSPLSLECTVEGTSNPNLYWYRQAAGRGLQLLFYSVGIGQISSEVPQNLSASRPQDRQFILSSKKLLLSDSGFYLCAWSSGNYGYTFGSGTRLTVV.

The CDR3 sequence is CASSVETGRNTIYF. CDR3 coding DNA: TGTGCCAGCAGCGTAGAAACAGGGAGAAACACCATATATTTT. This chain uses TRBV9 with TRBJ1-3; D possibly corresponds to TRBD1 (6 bases). CDR3 size: 14 residues. V was cut by 0 bases and J by 5 bases, with 9 bases left in between. Germline lookup yields CDR1 SGDLS and CDR2 YYNGEE.

The CDR3 loop is CASSWGYQPQHF. In DNA, the CDR3 is TGTGCCAGTAGTTGGGGATATCAGCCCCAGCATTTT. The chain employs TRBV19 and TRBJ1-5; D remains ambiguous. The CDR3 is made up of 12 amino acids. Per the germline V gene, CDR1 is LNHDA and CDR2 is SQIVND (reference sequence). Trimming removed 5 bases from V and 5 bases from J, with 7 bases in between.

The genes are TRBV5-6 and TRBJ2-1, with 8 bases lining up with TRBD1. With V trimmed by 3 bases and J by 2 bases, 4 bases remained unmatched. CDR1 and CDR2 from the germline V gene are SGHDT and YYEEEE. There are 15 residues in the CDR3. CDR3 in amino acids: CASSSRDRPYNEQFF. As DNA, the CDR3 is TGTGCCAGCAGCTCCCGGGACAGGCCCTACAATGAGCAGTTCTTC.

This chain uses TRBV14 with TRBJ1-2, with 8 nucleotides matching TRBD1. This CDR3 is 13 amino acids long. Looked up from germline, CDR1 is SGHDN and CDR2 is FVKESK. With 5 bases clipped from V and 5 bases from J, the junction kept 4 bases outside the gene matches. The CDR3 DNA reads as TGTGCCAGCAGCTACGGGACAGGATATGGCTACACCTTC. Amino acids: CASSYGTGYGYTF.

This clone appeared a few times. This sequence joins TRBV5-5 and TRBJ2-7; no clear D. From germline, CDR1 is SGHKS and CDR2 YYEKEE (reference sequence). The CDR3 is 12 residues long. Deletions cut 5 bases from V and 3 bases from J, with 9 bases between. CDR3 region: CASSVTGYEQYF. CDR3 nucleotide sequence: TGTGCCAGCAGTGTGACGGGCTACGAGCAGTACTTC.

The count of this clone is one. J is TRBJ2-7 and V is TRBV30; 11 nucleotides line up with TRBD1. V was clipped by 5 bases and J by 6 bases; unmatched bases: 9. From germline, CDR1 is GTSNPN and CDR2 SVGIG (reference sequence). This CDR3 region has 14 residues. In DNA, the CDR3 is TGTGCCTGGGGCATGAGCGGGACAGGGGGCGAGCAGTACTTC. Translation: CAWGMSGTGGEQYF. Filled out from reference TRBV30 and TRBJ2-7, the complete variable domain reads SQTIHQWPATLVQPVGSPLSLECTVEGTSNPNLYWYRQAAGRGLQLLFYSVGIGQISSEVPQNLSASRPQDRQFILSSKKLLLSDSGFYLCAWGMSGTGGEQYFGPGTRLTVT.

V usage is TRBV5-4 and J usage is TRBJ1-6, with D possibly matching TRBD1 (5 bases). Germline CDR1 reads SGHNT; CDR2 reads YYREEE (reference sequence). V was cut by 0 bases and J by 6 bases, with 13 bases left in between. CDR3 length: 16 residues. This chain's CDR3 is CASSLGSGTGNSPLHF. For the CDR3, the DNA is TGTGCCAGCAGCTTGGGATCCGGGACGGGTAATTCACCCCTCCACTTT.

The count of this clone is one. V and J are TRBV7-2 and TRBJ2-7, with D hard to call. Trimming left V 5 bases short and J 6 bases short, with 17 bases between. Per the germline V gene, CDR1 is SGHTA and CDR2 is FQGNSA. The CDR3 runs 14 residues. CDR3 DNA: TGTGCCAGCAGCCCGAGCCTGACGGGCCTCGAGCAGTACTTC. It codes for CASSPSLTGLEQYF. Complete variable domain (other parts from reference TRBV7-2 and TRBJ2-7): GAGVSQSPSNKVTEKGKDVELRCDPISGHTALYWYRQSLGQGLEFLIYFQGNSAPDKSGLPSDRFSAERTGGSVSTLTIQRTQQEDSAVYLCASSPSLTGLEQYFGPGTRLTVT.

The chain combines TRBV4-2 with TRBJ1-2; D unresolved. Trimming took off 0 bases at V and 8 bases at J, with 16 bases between the two ends. The CDR3 consists of 15 residues. The germline V gene has CDR1 LGHNA and CDR2 YNFKEQ. For the CDR3, the DNA is TGTGCCAGCAGCCAAGATGAGGGCTCCAAAGAGGGCTACACCTTC. It specifies CASSQDEGSKEGYTF.

Comments on this clone: Germline is not matched at one junction end, which may reflect a read error. J is TRBJ2-2 and V is TRBV25-1, with TRBD1 matching 9 bases. Per the germline V gene, CDR1 is MGHDK and CDR2 is SYGVNS. The length of the CDR3 is 12 residues. The CDR3 region has the DNA TGTGCCAGCAGTCCTGAGACAGGGGGGCTGTTTTTT. Translating it yields CASSPETGGLFF. The full variable domain, its missing parts supplied by reference TRBV25-1 and TRBJ2-2, is EADIYQTPRYLVIGTGKKITLECSQTMGHDKMYWYQQDPGMELHLIHYSYGVNSTEKGDLSSESTVSRIRTEHFPLTLESARPSHTSQYLCASSPETGGLFFGEGSRLTVL.

This clone occurred a few times. The CDR3 region is CASSLGTSGDTQYF. CDR3 coding DNA: TGTGCCAGCAGCTTAGGCACTTCTGGGGATACGCAGTATTTT. This chain uses TRBV13 with TRBJ2-3; D is undetermined. The CDR3 is 14 residues long. Trimming cost V 0 bases and J 6 bases, with 10 bases left between them. Germline V CDR1 and CDR2: PRHDT, FYEKMQ (reference sequence).

In this sample, this clone turned up once. The chain couples TRBV27 to TRBJ1-5, with 9 bases that match TRBD1. The germline CDR1 and CDR2 sequences are MNHEY and SMNVEV (reference sequence). The V segment lost 5 bases and the J segment 6 bases; nucleotides outside the gene matches: 8. There are 15 residues in the CDR3. CDR3 region: CASSDSGTGLQPQHF. The CDR3 DNA is TGTGCCAGCAGTGACTCCGGGACAGGGCTTCAGCCCCAGCATTTT.

The V and J genes are TRBV7-9 and TRBJ1-2; D is uncertain. The V end lost 5 bases, the J end lost 7 bases, and 14 bases lay between the germline ends. Germline CDR1 reads SEHNR; CDR2 reads FQNEAQ (reference sequence). This CDR3 has 13 residues. The CDR3 here is CASSIGPERGYTF. The CDR3 DNA reads as TGTGCCAGCAGCATCGGGCCCGAGCGTGGCTACACCTTC. Combining the CDR3 with reference TRBV7-9 and TRBJ1-2 gives the whole variable domain DTGVSQNPRHKITKRGQNVTFRCDPISEHNRLYWYRQTLGQGPEFLTYFQNEAQLEKSRLLSDRFSAERPKGSFSTLEIQRTEQGDSAMYLCASSIGPERGYTFGSGTRLTVV.

V and J are TRBV5-4 and TRBJ2-7; 9 bases align to TRBD1. With 5 bases clipped from V and 4 bases from J, the junction kept 10 bases outside the gene matches. This CDR3 is 15 amino acids long. The germline gives CDR1 SGHNT, CDR2 YYREEE (reference sequence). CDR3 in amino acids: CASSWRDRAKYEQYF. CDR3 nucleotides: TGTGCCAGCAGTTGGAGGGACAGGGCAAAATACGAGCAGTACTTC.

The V gene is TRBV7-9, the J gene TRBJ2-1, with 7 bases that match TRBD1. V was clipped by 5 bases and J by 4 bases; unmatched bases: 5. Per the germline V gene, CDR1 is SEHNR and CDR2 is FQNEAQ (reference sequence). This CDR3 region has 14 residues. CDR3 DNA sequence: TGTGCCAGCAGCGAGGGACAGATGTACAATGAGCAGTTCTTC. This sequence encodes CASSEGQMYNEQFF.

The V gene is TRBV4-3, the J gene TRBJ2-6; D gene unclear. V was cut by 0 bases and J by 0 bases, with 6 bases left in between. Germline V gives CDR1 LGHNA, CDR2 YSLEER. The CDR3 covers 16 residues. CDR3 region: CASSQDSFSGANVLTF. The CDR3, as DNA: TGCGCCAGCAGCCAAGACAGCTTCTCTGGGGCCAACGTCCTGACTTTC.

In its sample, this clone was seen a few times. The gene calls are TRBV7-6 and TRBJ2-1, with TRBD2 matching over 7 bases. After removal of 7 bases from V and 4 bases from J, the junction contained 7 bases not matched to a gene. The germline V gene has CDR1 SGHVS and CDR2 FNYEAQ. This CDR3 region has 14 residues. The CDR3 DNA is TGTGCCAGCACTGACCGGGAGGCGTACAATGAGCAGTTCTTC. It is translated as CASTDREAYNEQFF. Full variable domain (missing parts from reference TRBV7-6 and TRBJ2-1): GAGVSQSPRYKVTKRGQDVALRCDPISGHVSLYWYRQALGQGPEFLTYFNYEAQQDKSGLPNDRFSAERPEGSISTLTIQRTEQRDSAMYRCASTDREAYNEQFFGPGTRLTVL.

This clone has a single count. The V and J genes are TRBV19 and TRBJ2-5; TRBD2 is a possible D gene (6 bases). The germline gives CDR1 LNHDA, CDR2 SQIVND (reference sequence). The V end was cut by 0 bases, the J end by 4 bases, with 12 bases between. The CDR3 covers 15 residues. CDR3 nucleotide sequence: TGTGCCAGTAGTATAGATCGGGGGAGGCGAGAGACCCAGTACTTC. Protein sequence: CASSIDRGRRETQYF.

This sequence joins TRBV7-9 and TRBJ2-7, with D perhaps matching TRBD1 (5 bases). The V gene lost 5 bases and the J gene lost 6 bases, with 8 bases spanning the gap. Germline V gene data show CDR1 as SEHNR and CDR2 as FQNEAQ (reference sequence). This CDR3 has 11 amino acids. CDR3 region: CASSPGSEQYF. CDR3 DNA sequence: TGTGCCAGCAGCCCAGGGTCCGAGCAGTACTTC.

This clone has more than one count but fewer than ten. V and J are TRBV30 and TRBJ1-2, with D perhaps matching TRBD1 (5 bases). Per the germline V gene, CDR1 is GTSNPN and CDR2 is SVGIG (reference sequence). The V end lost 2 bases, the J end lost 6 bases, and 16 bases lay between the germline ends. This CDR3 is built from 14 residues. This CDR3 reads CAWSPQAPGNGYTF. In nucleotides, the CDR3 is TGTGCCTGGAGTCCACAGGCTCCAGGGAATGGCTACACCTTC.

This clone was picked up one time. V and J are TRBV5-1 and TRBJ2-1; 12 bases fit TRBD2. With V trimmed by 3 bases and J by 5 bases, 3 bases remained unmatched. Looked up from germline, CDR1 is SGHRS and CDR2 is YFSETQ. This CDR3 region has 15 residues. The CDR3 DNA reads TGCGCCAGCAGCTCGACTAGCGGGAGCCACAATGAGCAGTTCTTC. Protein sequence: CASSSTSGSHNEQFF.

The chain is built from TRBV30 and TRBJ2-5; D uncertain. The CDR3 extends over 13 amino acids. Deletions cut 5 bases from V and 0 bases from J, with 10 bases between. Per germline, CDR1 GTSNPN and CDR2 SVGIG (reference sequence). CDR3 in DNA: TGTGCCTGGGAAAGTCTGTACCAAGAGACCCAGTACTTC. Its protein is CAWESLYQETQYF.

This rearrangement joins TRBV29-1 to TRBJ1-2; TRBD1 matches 7 bases. The CDR3 has 15 amino acids. The germline gives CDR1 SQVTM, CDR2 ANQGSEA. The V segment lost 0 bases and the J segment 0 bases; nucleotides outside the gene matches: 4. The chain's CDR3 is CSVEEVGGSNYGYTF. In DNA form, the CDR3 reads TGCAGCGTTGAAGAGGTAGGGGGCTCTAACTATGGCTACACCTTC.

This clone is large (0.1 to 1%) in the sample. The chain recombines TRBV10-3 with TRBJ2-1; TRBD2 might be the D (8 bases). Germline V gene sequence: CDR1 ENHRY, CDR2 SYGVKD. Trimming stripped 1 base from V and 8 bases from J, with 21 bases between. There are 17 residues in the CDR3. This chain's CDR3 is CAISEFPGGQTSDEQFF. CDR3 nucleotides: TGTGCCATCAGTGAGTTTCCAGGGGGGCAGACTAGCGATGAGCAGTTCTTC.